These T cell receptor beta chains were read from a single sample in a study of cytomegalovirus exposure and HLA in healthy donors. Only in-frame clones appear in the TCRdb table, and some are missing; sequencing was by immunoSEQ multiplex PCR. The sample shows roughly 150,000 clones, around a tenth of them seen only once. Input material: PBMCs. These receptors all stem from a man in his fifties in good health and CMV-seronegative. Each CDR3 is given with its conserved first and last residue. The D gene is left open where the match is weak. Where a row states a size, it is once, few, many or the class of an expanded clone; other rows omit it.

v_gene	len	j_gene	abundance	d_gene	CDR3nt	CDR3aa
TRBV9	14	TRBJ1-2	.	TRBD1	TGTGCCAGCAATTCGGACAGGGCGGGCTATGGCTACACCTTC	CASNSDRAGYGYTF
TRBV4-1	17	TRBJ2-4	.	.	TGCGCCAGCAGCCAAGATTGGGCAGGGGTATCCCAAAACATTCAGTACTTC	CASSQDWAGVSQNIQYF
TRBV7-9	15	TRBJ2-1	.	TRBD2	TGTGCCAGCAGCTTACCCGGGACTAGTTATCGTGAGCAGTTCTTC	CASSLPGTSYREQFF
TRBV28	15	TRBJ1-6	.	.	TGTGCCAGCACCTTGGGGAGCTCCTATAATTCACCCCTCCACTTT	CASTLGSSYNSPLHF
TRBV11-2	14	TRBJ1-5	few	.	TGTGCCAGCAGCTTAGATCGGTCGCAGGGCACCCAGCATTTT	CASSLDRSQGTQHF
TRBV7-2	15	TRBJ2-3	few	.	TGTGCCAGCAGCACCTCGGGGAGAAACACAGATACGCAGTATTTT	CASSTSGRNTDTQYF
TRBV11-2	16	TRBJ2-1	.	TRBD2	TGTGCCAGCAGCTCCCGGGGTAGCGGGAGGTACAATGAGCAGTTCTTC	CASSSRGSGRYNEQFF
TRBV6-6	13	TRBJ2-7	.	.	TGTGCCAGCAGTTATGAGGGCTCCTACGAGCAGTACTTC	CASSYEGSYEQYF
TRBV19	17	TRBJ2-7	few	.	TGTGCCAGTAGTCAGCCGGGACACCCCGCGTCTACCTACGAGCAGTACTTC	CASSQPGHPASTYEQYF
TRBV28	14	TRBJ2-1	.	.	TGTGCCAGCCAAAACGACAGATTCTACAATGAGCAGTTCTTC	CASQNDRFYNEQFF
TRBV2	15	TRBJ2-2	.	TRBD1	TGTGCCAGCAGTGAGGACAGGCTAGACACCGGGGAGCTGTTTTTT	CASSEDRLDTGELFF
TRBV19	16	TRBJ2-6	.	TRBD1	TGTGCCAGTAGTACCGGACAGGGCTCTGGGGCCAACGTCCTGACTTTC	CASSTGQGSGANVLTF
TRBV6-6	16	TRBJ1-6	.	TRBD1	TGTGCCAGCAGTTCTGAGGGGGCGCTCTATAATTCACCCCTCCACTTT	CASSSEGALYNSPLHF
TRBV12-5	13	TRBJ1-2	.	.	TGTGCTAGTGGTTTGAACGGGAACTATGGCTACACCTTC	CASGLNGNYGYTF
TRBV6-5	14	TRBJ1-3	.	TRBD1	TGTGCCAGCAGTTTCACAGGGGCTGGAAACACCATATATTTT	CASSFTGAGNTIYF
TRBV6-1	11	TRBJ1-2	.	.	TGTGCCACCTTGCAGTTCTATGGCTACACCTTC	CATLQFYGYTF
TRBV28	14	TRBJ2-7	few	TRBD1	TGTGCCAGCAGTCCGCCCCGGACAGGCTATCTACTTTTCTTC	CASSPPRTGYLLFF
TRBV2	16	TRBJ1-5	few	.	TGTGCCAGCAGTGAACAGGGCCCCGTTGAATCCTCGCCCCAGCATTTT	CASSEQGPVESSPQHF
TRBV18	13	TRBJ2-7	.	TRBD2	TGTGCCAGCTCACCAAGCGGGGTGCGGGAGCAGTACTTC	CASSPSGVREQYF
TRBV2	15	TRBJ1-4	few	TRBD1	TGTGCCAGCAGTGAAGCCGGGACAGGGGGCGAAAAACTGTTTTTT	CASSEAGTGGEKLFF
TRBV7-6	14	TRBJ2-5	.	.	TGTGCCAGCAGCGCCTCTGGGCGGGTGGAGACCCAGTACTTC	CASSASGRVETQYF
TRBV28	16	TRBJ2-5	few	.	TGTGCCAGCAGTTCATACTCATCCGGGATAAAGGAGACCCAGTACTTC	CASSSYSSGIKETQYF
TRBV19	13	TRBJ2-3	.	TRBD2	TGTGCCAGTAAACGGGAGGGTTACGATACGCAGTATTTT	CASKREGYDTQYF
TRBV5-1	15	TRBJ2-3	.	TRBD2	TGCGCCAGCAGCATCTCGAGCGGGGAGGGGGATACGCAGTATTTT	CASSISSGEGDTQYF
TRBV6-5	16	TRBJ2-7	few	TRBD1	TGTGCCAGCAGTTACTCATTCGGACAGGGTATCAACGAGCAGTACTTC	CASSYSFGQGINEQYF